A single sample is the source of the 12 T cell receptor beta chains below, sequenced in a study of CD8+CD57+ T cells in acquired aplastic anemia. Individuals selected for sequencing had exhibited CD8+CD57+ cell expansion on flow cytometry. Genomic DNA provided the template from which TCR beta VDJ and CDR3 profiles were obtained. TCRdb passed the reads through MiXCR, listing each CDR3 protein once. The data show around 500,000 distinct CDR3 sequences, under 40% seen once. The sample taken for sequencing was sorted CD4+, CD8+, or CD8+CD57+ T cells (not recorded which) from PBMCs. Receptors originate from a human donor with aplastic anemia.

This clonotype has more than one count but fewer than ten. The chain couples TRBV29-1 to TRBJ1-2; D remains unclear. V shed 7 bases and J shed 5 bases, with 11 bases lying between them. This CDR3 region has 11 residues. Germline V gene lookup returns CDR1 SQVTM and CDR2 ANQGSEA. Written as DNA, the CDR3 is TGCAGCGCTGCAGTTATTTATGGCTACACCTTC. The encoded protein is CSAAVIYGYTF.

This clonotype showed up many times. The chain is built from TRBV7-9 and TRBJ2-5; TRBD2 aligns across 8 bases. There are 16 residues in the CDR3. Per the germline V gene, CDR1 is SEHNR and CDR2 is FQNEAQ (reference sequence). The V gene end was trimmed by 0 bases and the J gene end by 4 bases; junction bases not matched to a gene: 7. In nucleotides, the CDR3 is TGTGCCAGCAGCTTAGCCTCGGGGGGGGGCAGAGAGACCCAGTACTTC. Residues: CASSLASGGGRETQYF.

This clonotype was detected a few times. Here the CDR3 reads CASSRKDSSGNTIYF. CDR3 nucleotide sequence: TGTGCCAGCAGCCGAAAAGACAGCTCTGGAAACACCATATATTTT. J is TRBJ1-3 and V is TRBV9; TRBD1 is a possible D gene (5 bases). Looked up from germline, CDR1 is SGDLS and CDR2 is YYNGEE. There are 15 residues in the CDR3. Trimming took 4 bases from V and 0 from J, leaving 11 bases between them.

The table lists this clonotype with a few counts. The chain is built from TRBV5-1 and TRBJ2-3; D remains unclear. V was pared by 2 bases and J by 2 bases, with 9 bases between. This CDR3 is built from 14 residues. Per germline, CDR1 SGHRS and CDR2 YFSETQ. The CDR3 protein is CASSLLEFTDTQYF. In DNA, the CDR3 is TGCGCCAGCAGCTTATTGGAATTCACAGATACGCAGTATTTT.

The chain employs TRBV5-6 and TRBJ1-6, with D unclear. V was cut by 0 bases and J by 6 bases, with 7 bases left in between. Germline loops: CDR1 SGHDT, CDR2 YYEEEE. The CDR3 totals 14 residues. The CDR3 is CASSLVGVNSPLHF. The CDR3 DNA reads TGTGCCAGCAGCTTGGTCGGAGTTAATTCACCCCTCCACTTT.

This clonotype was recorded a few times. The chain uses TRBV6-1 and TRBJ1-3; maybe TRBD1 (5 bases). V was shortened by 1 base and J by 11 bases, with 12 bases between the two germline ends. Per the germline V gene, CDR1 is MNHNS and CDR2 is SASEGT. The CDR3 extends over 13 amino acids. CDR3 amino acids: CASSEDPATAIYF. The CDR3 nucleotides are TGTGCCAGCAGTGAAGATCCGGCGACAGCCATATATTTT.

This rearrangement joins TRBV2 to TRBJ2-1; D remains unclear. The CDR3 sequence is 12 residues long. V was cut by 1 base and J by 5 bases, with 3 bases left in between. CDR1 SNHLY and CDR2 FYNNEI come from the germline V gene. The CDR3 nucleotides are TGTGCCAGCAGTGAAGGGGACAATGAGCAGTTCTTC. The encoded protein is CASSEGDNEQFF.

This clonotype was detected only a few times. The genes are TRBV7-9 and TRBJ1-1; D uncertain. The germline V gene encodes CDR1 SEHNR and CDR2 FQNEAQ (reference sequence). This CDR3 spans 12 amino acids. Trimming shortened V by 8 bases and J by 4 bases, and 11 bases separated the two germline ends. The CDR3 nucleotides are TGTGCCAGCTGGGCGGTCGGCACTGAAGCTTTCTTT. Translation: CASWAVGTEAFF.

This clonotype has ten or more counts. V is TRBV29-1 and J is TRBJ1-6, with D hard to call. With 0 bases removed from V and 5 bases from J, the gap between germline ends came to 23 bases. Germline loops: CDR1 SQVTM, CDR2 ANQGSEA. This CDR3 contains 19 residues. CDR3 amino acids: CSVEDVPKTDRYDNSPLHF. CDR3 DNA: TGCAGCGTTGAAGATGTTCCGAAAACGGACCGATATGATAATTCACCCCTCCACTTT.

There are many counts of this clonotype. The chain joins TRBV10-3 to TRBJ1-2; no firm D call. V lost 0 bases, J lost 0 bases, and 8 bases lay in between. The V gene's germline CDR1 is ENHRY and CDR2 SYGVKD. The CDR3 runs 15 residues. CDR3 DNA sequence: TGTGCCATCAGTGAGTCGGAAGGGTCTAACTATGGCTACACCTTC. This gives the protein CAISESEGSNYGYTF.

This clonotype was counted between two and nine times. The rearrangement joins TRBV9 to TRBJ1-3; possibly TRBD1 for D (6 bases). The germline CDR1 and CDR2 sequences are SGDLS and YYNGEE. The V end was cut by 4 bases, the J end by 1 base, with 12 bases between. The length of the CDR3 is 15 residues. Here the CDR3 reads CASSIRQDSGNTIYF. The CDR3, as DNA: TGTGCCAGCAGCATTAGACAGGATTCTGGAAACACCATATATTTT.

This sequence joins TRBV7-3 and TRBJ1-2; 7 nucleotides match TRBD1. This CDR3 spans 16 amino acids. From germline, CDR1 is SGHTA and CDR2 FQGTGA. V shed 3 bases and J 5 bases; nucleotides not matched to a gene: 12. The CDR3 reads CASSLQATGAGYGYTF. In nucleotides, the CDR3 is TGTGCCAGCAGCTTGCAAGCTACAGGGGCAGGGTATGGCTACACCTTC.